The clone carrying this T cell receptor (beta chain) was recorded many times. TCRdb called the 5' RACE reads again in MiXCR, with one record for every CDR3 protein. The sample shows roughly 20,000 distinct CDR3 sequences, roughly 4.2% of them seen only once. The time point is: sample taken at primary tumor resection. The donor group consisted of over 55 patients who had untreated, early-stage non-small cell lung cancer. This sample is drawn from a study of spatial heterogeneity in lung cancer. V lost 0 bases and J 3 bases, leaving 11 bases between the germline ends. The germline V gene has CDR1 DFQATT and CDR2 SNEGSKA (reference sequence). The CDR3 has 14 amino acids.

Sequencing used PBMCs, obtained at surgery. The chain is built from TRBV20-1 and TRBJ1-1, with D possibly matching TRBD1 (5 bases). This TCR was sampled from a male donor with early-stage non-small cell lung cancer. CDR3 nucleotides: TGCAGTGCTAGAGATGGGGGGTCGGACACTGAAGCTTTCTTT. Protein sequence: CSARDGGSDTEAFF.